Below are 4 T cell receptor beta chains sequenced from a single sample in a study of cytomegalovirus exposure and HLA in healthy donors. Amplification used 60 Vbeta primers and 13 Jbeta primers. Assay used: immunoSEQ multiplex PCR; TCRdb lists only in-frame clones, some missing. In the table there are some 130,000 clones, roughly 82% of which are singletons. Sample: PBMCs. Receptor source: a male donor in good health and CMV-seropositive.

The CDR3 DNA is TGTGCCAGCAGAGACAGGGGGCCTTCACCCCTCCACTTT. Its protein is CASRDRGPSPLHF. V and J are TRBV2 and TRBJ1-6; 10 bases are shared with TRBD1. The CDR3 covers 13 residues. With V trimmed by 6 bases and J by 9 bases, 2 bases remained unmatched. Germline lookup yields CDR1 SNHLY and CDR2 FYNNEI.

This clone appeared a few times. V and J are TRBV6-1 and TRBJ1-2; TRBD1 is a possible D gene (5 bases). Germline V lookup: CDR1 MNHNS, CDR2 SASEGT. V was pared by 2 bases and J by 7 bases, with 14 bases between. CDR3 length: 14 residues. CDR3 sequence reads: CASSEFRAQGGYTF. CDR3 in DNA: TGTGCCAGCAGTGAATTTAGGGCCCAGGGTGGCTACACCTTC.

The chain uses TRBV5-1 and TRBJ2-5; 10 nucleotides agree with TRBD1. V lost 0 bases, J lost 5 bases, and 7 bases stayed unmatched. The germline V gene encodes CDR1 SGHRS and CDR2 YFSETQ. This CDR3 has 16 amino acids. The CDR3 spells CASSLGDRGPGETQYF. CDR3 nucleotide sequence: TGCGCCAGCAGCTTGGGAGACAGGGGGCCAGGGGAGACCCAGTACTTC.

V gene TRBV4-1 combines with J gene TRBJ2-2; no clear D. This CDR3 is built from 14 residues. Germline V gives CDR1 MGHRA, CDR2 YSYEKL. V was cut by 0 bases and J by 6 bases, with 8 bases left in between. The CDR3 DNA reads TGCGCCAGCAGCCAAGAGGCTAGTGCCGGGGAGCTGTTTTTT. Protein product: CASSQEASAGELFF.